This T cell receptor (beta chain) derives from a study of CD8 T cells in Susac syndrome. Random hexamers were used to reverse transcribe roughly 0.5 to 1 ug of RNA. An immunoSEQ multiplex PCR amplified TCR beta CDR3 over 54 Vbeta and 13 Jbeta. TCRdb reprocessed the immunoSEQ multiplex PCR reads with MiXCR, giving one entry per CDR3 protein. The sample has approximately 200,000 distinct CDR3 sequences, 90% to 95% seen once. FACS was used to enrich TEMRA cells, whereas the CD8+ and CD4+ T cells were obtained by negative isolation. V dropped 0 bases and J dropped 6 bases, with 4 bases sitting between them. The CDR3 extends over 12 amino acids. Germline lookup yields CDR1 MNHEY and CDR2 SVGEGT.

The source material was CD4+ T cells from PBMCs. The TCR sequence derives from a human donor with multiple sclerosis. This sequence joins TRBV6-2 or TRBV6-3 and TRBJ2-3; D unclear. CDR3 loop: CASSYSGDTQYF. The CDR3 region has the DNA TGTGCCAGCAGTTACTCGGGCGATACGCAGTATTTT.